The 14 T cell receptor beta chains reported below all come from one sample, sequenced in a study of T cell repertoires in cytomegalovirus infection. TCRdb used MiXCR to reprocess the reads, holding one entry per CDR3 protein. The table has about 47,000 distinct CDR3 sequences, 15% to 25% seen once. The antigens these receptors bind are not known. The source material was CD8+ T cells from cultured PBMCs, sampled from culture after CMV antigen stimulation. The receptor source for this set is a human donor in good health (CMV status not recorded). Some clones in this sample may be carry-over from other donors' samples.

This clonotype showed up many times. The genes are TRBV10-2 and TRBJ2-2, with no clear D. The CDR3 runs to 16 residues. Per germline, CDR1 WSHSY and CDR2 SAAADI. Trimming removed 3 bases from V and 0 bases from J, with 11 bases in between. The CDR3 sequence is CASSEGQPANTGELFF. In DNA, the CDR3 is TGCGCCAGCAGTGAAGGCCAACCCGCGAACACCGGGGAGCTGTTTTTT.

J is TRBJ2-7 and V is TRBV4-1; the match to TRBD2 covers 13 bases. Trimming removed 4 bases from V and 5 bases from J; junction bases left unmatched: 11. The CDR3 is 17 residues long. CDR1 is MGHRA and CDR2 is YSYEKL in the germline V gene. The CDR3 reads CASSPRTSGSTLNEQYF. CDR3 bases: TGCGCCAGCAGCCCGCGGACTAGCGGGAGCACCCTTAACGAGCAGTACTTC.

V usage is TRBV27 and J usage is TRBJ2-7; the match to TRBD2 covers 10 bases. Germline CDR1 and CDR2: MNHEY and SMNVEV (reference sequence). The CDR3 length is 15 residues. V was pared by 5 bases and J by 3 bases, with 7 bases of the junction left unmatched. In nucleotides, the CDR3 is TGTGCCAGCAGTGCTAGCGGGAGCGCTTACTACGAGCAGTACTTC. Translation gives CASSASGSAYYEQYF.

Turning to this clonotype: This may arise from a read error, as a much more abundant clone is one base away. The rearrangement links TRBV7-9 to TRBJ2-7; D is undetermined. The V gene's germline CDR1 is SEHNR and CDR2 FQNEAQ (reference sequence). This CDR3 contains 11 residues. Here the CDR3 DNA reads TGTGCCAACAGCCAAACCTACGAGCAGTACTTC. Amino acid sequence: CANSQTYEQYF.

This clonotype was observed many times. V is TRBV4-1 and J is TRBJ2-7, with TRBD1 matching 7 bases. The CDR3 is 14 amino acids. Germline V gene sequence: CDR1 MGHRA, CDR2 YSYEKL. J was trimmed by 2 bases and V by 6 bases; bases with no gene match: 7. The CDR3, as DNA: TGCGCCAGCAGTCCGGGACAGCAACCCTACGAGCAGTACTTC. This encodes CASSPGQQPYEQYF.

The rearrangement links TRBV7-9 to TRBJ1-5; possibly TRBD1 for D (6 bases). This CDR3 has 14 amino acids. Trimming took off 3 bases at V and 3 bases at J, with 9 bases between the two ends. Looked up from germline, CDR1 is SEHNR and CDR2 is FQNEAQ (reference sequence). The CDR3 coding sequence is TGTGCCAGCAGCTTCGGGGGCCTCAATCAGCCCCAGCATTTT. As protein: CASSFGGLNQPQHF.

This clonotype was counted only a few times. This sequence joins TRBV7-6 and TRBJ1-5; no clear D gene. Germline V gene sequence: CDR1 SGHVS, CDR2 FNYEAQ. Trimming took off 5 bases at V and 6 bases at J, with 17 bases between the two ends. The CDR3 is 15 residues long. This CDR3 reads CASSPGFRTSQPQHF. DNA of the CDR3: TGTGCCAGCAGCCCTGGGTTCAGGACGAGTCAGCCCCAGCATTTT.

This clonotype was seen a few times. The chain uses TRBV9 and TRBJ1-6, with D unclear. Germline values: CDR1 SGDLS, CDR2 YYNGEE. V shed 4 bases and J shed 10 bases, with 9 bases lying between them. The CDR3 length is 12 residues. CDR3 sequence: CASSPGRSPLHF. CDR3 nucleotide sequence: TGTGCCAGCAGCCCAGGTCGGTCACCCCTCCACTTT.

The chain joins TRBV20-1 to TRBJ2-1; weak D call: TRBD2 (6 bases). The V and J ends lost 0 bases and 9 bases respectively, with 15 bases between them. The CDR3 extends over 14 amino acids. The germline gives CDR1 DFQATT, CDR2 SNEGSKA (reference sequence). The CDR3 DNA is TGCAGTGCTAGAGATCGCGCGGGGCTCGGTGAGCAGTTCTTC. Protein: CSARDRAGLGEQFF.

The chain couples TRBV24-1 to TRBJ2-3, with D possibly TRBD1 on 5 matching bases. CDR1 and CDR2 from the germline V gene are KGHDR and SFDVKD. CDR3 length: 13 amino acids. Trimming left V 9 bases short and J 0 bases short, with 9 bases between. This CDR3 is CATAGLSTDTQYF. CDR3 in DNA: TGTGCCACCGCAGGGCTAAGCACAGATACGCAGTATTTT.

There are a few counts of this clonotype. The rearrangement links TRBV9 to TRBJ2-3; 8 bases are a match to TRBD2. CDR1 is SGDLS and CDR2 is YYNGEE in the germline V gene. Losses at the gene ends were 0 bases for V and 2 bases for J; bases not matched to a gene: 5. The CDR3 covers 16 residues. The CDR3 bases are TGTGCCAGCAGCGTAGCTAAAGCGGGGGACACAGATACGCAGTATTTT. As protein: CASSVAKAGDTDTQYF.

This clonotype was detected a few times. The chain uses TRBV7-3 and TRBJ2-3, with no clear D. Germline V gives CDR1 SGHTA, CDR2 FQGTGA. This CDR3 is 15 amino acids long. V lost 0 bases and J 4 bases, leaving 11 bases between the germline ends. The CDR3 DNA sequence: TGTGCCAGCAGCTTAACGGGGATCCAGGCAGATACGCAGTATTTT. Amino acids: CASSLTGIQADTQYF. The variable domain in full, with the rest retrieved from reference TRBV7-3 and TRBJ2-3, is GAGVSQTPSNKVTEKGKYVELRCDPISGHTALYWYRQSLGQGPEFLIYFQGTGAADDSGLPNDRFFAVRPEGSVSTLKIQRTERGDSAVYLCASSLTGIQADTQYFGPGTRLTVL.

The CDR3 region has the DNA TGCGCCAGCAGCTCAGGGACTTTTACCTACGAGCAGTACTTC. Protein product: CASSSGTFTYEQYF. The rearrangement uses TRBV5-1 and TRBJ2-7; tentatively, D is TRBD2 (6 bases). This CDR3 is built from 14 residues. Germline V gene data show CDR1 as SGHRS and CDR2 as YFSETQ. The V and J ends lost 3 bases and 2 bases respectively, with 12 bases between them. The whole variable domain, filled in from reference TRBV5-1 and TRBJ2-7, reads KAGVTQTPRYLIKTRGQQVTLSCSPISGHRSVSWYQQTPGQGLQFLFEYFSETQRNKGNFPGRFSGRQFSNSRSEMNVSTLELGDSALYLCASSSGTFTYEQYFGPGTRLTVT.

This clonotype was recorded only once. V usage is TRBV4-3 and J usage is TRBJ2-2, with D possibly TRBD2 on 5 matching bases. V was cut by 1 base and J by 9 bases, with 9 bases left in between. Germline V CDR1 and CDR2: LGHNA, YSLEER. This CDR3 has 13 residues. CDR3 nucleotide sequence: TGCGCCAGCAGCCAAGGGAGCGGTAGGGAGCTGTTTTTT. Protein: CASSQGSGRELFF.